The 26 T cell receptor beta chains below all came from one sample that was sequenced in a study of blood T cell repertoires in COVID-19. The method was immunoSEQ multiplex PCR; TCRdb's version includes in-frame clones alone and lacks a portion of them. The table includes around 130,000 clones, around 79% detected once. Sequencing input: peripheral blood. The receptors derive from an elderly man with acute or convalescent COVID-19.

This clone was detected ten times or more. The genes are TRBV19 and TRBJ1-2; 9 positions match TRBD1. CDR3 size: 14 residues. The germline V gene encodes CDR1 LNHDA and CDR2 SQIVND (reference sequence). Trimming cost V 4 bases and J 8 bases; bases outside gene matches: 8. The CDR3 DNA reads as TGTGCCAGTAGTAGAACGGACAGGGGTGGCGGCTACACCTTC. It specifies CASSRTDRGGGYTF.

V gene TRBV5-6 combines with J gene TRBJ2-5; D perhaps matches TRBD1 (5 bases). Germline CDR1 reads SGHDT; CDR2 reads YYEEEE. This CDR3 is 14 amino acids long. V lost 4 bases and J lost 5, with 15 bases in between. CDR3 amino acids: CASSRGVGSETQYF. In DNA form, the CDR3 reads TGTGCCAGCAGCAGGGGTGTTGGGTCGGAGACCCAGTACTTC. The variable domain in full, with the rest retrieved from reference TRBV5-6 and TRBJ2-5, is DAGVTQSPTHLIKTRGQQVTLRCSPKSGHDTVSWYQQALGQGPQFIFQYYEEEERQRGNFPDRFSGHQFPNYSSELNVNALLLGDSALYLCASSRGVGSETQYFGPGTRLLVL.

The V call is TRBV5-1, the J call TRBJ2-1; TRBD1 might be the D (7 bases). CDR1 is SGHRS, CDR2 YFSETQ, per germline. The CDR3 has 15 amino acids. The V end lost 3 bases, the J end lost 2 bases, and 12 bases lay between the germline ends. CDR3: CASSSQGGTYNEQFF. The CDR3 DNA sequence: TGCGCCAGCAGCTCTCAGGGGGGCACCTACAATGAGCAGTTCTTC. Drawing the rest from reference TRBV5-1 and TRBJ2-1, the complete variable domain is KAGVTQTPRYLIKTRGQQVTLSCSPISGHRSVSWYQQTPGQGLQFLFEYFSETQRNKGNFPGRFSGRQFSNSRSEMNVSTLELGDSALYLCASSSQGGTYNEQFFGPGTRLTVL.

The chain employs TRBV19 and TRBJ2-7; 9 nucleotides agree with TRBD1. The junction had 4 bases not matched to a gene; V was cut back by 6 bases and J by 4 bases. Germline CDR1 is LNHDA and CDR2 is SQIVND (reference sequence). The CDR3 consists of 13 residues. The CDR3 DNA follows: TGTGCCAGTAGCGCGGACAGGGGTTACGAGCAGTACTTC. It is translated as CASSADRGYEQYF.

The count of this clone is one. This chain uses TRBV6-5 with TRBJ2-3; D perhaps matches TRBD2 (5 bases). Germline V gene sequence: CDR1 MNHEY, CDR2 SVGAGI. The CDR3 has 15 amino acids. V was pared by 8 bases and J by 0 bases, with 15 bases between. The CDR3 bases are TGTGCCAGCGGGCCACGAGGGCTCAGCACAGATACGCAGTATTTT. It encodes CASGPRGLSTDTQYF.

The gene calls are TRBV6-5 and TRBJ2-6; TRBD1 aligns across 7 bases. Germline V gives CDR1 MNHEY, CDR2 SVGAGI. V was clipped by 3 bases and J by 2 bases; unmatched bases: 4. The CDR3 covers 16 residues. CDR3 amino acids: CASSYSTGAGANVLTF. CDR3 DNA: TGTGCCAGCAGTTATTCTACAGGGGCTGGGGCCAACGTCCTGACTTTC.

J is TRBJ2-7 and V is TRBV5-1; D remains ambiguous. The V gene's germline CDR1 is SGHRS and CDR2 YFSETQ. The V end lost 2 bases, the J end lost 2 bases, and 8 bases lay between the germline ends. The CDR3 has 13 amino acids. The DNA for the CDR3 is TGCGCCAGCAGCTTTGCCGCTACCTACGAGCAGTACTTC. Translation: CASSFAATYEQYF.

This chain uses TRBV6-5 with TRBJ2-7, with a weak D call TRBD2 (6 bases). The CDR3 spans 13 residues. Germline V gene lookup returns CDR1 MNHEY and CDR2 SVGAGI. V was shortened by 6 bases and J by 4 bases, with 13 bases between the two germline ends. This CDR3 reads CASSREQEYEQYF. The CDR3 bases are TGTGCCAGCAGCCGGGAGCAGGAGTACGAGCAGTACTTC.

Only a few counts were recorded for this clone. This sequence joins TRBV4-2 and TRBJ1-6, with TRBD1 as a possible D gene (5 bases). Germline CDR1 is LGHNA and CDR2 is YNFKEQ. This CDR3 is 15 amino acids long. Trimming shortened V by 2 bases and J by 8 bases, and 13 bases separated the two germline ends. Here the CDR3 DNA reads TGTGCCAGCAGCCAAAGGAGACAGTCTTATTCACCCCTCCACTTT. It codes for CASSQRRQSYSPLHF.

The gene calls are TRBV5-8 and TRBJ2-6; 7 positions match TRBD1. V gave up 3 bases and J gave up 2 bases; unmatched junction bases: 5. Germline V gene sequence: CDR1 SGHTS, CDR2 YDEGEE. CDR3 size: 16 residues. The CDR3 coding sequence is TGTGCCAGCAGCTCGGGACAGTTCCCTGGGGCCAACGTCCTGACTTTC. Translating gives CASSSGQFPGANVLTF.

This chain uses TRBV7-2 with TRBJ2-7, with 12 bases lining up with TRBD2. Trimming cost V 5 bases and J 1 base; bases outside gene matches: 3. This CDR3 has 15 amino acids. Germline CDR1 and CDR2: SGHTA and FQGNSA. CDR3 in amino acids: CASSQGLAGSYEQYF. In DNA form, the CDR3 reads TGTGCCAGCAGCCAGGGACTAGCGGGTTCCTACGAGCAGTACTTC.

With respect to this clone: The sample has other DNA sequences that encode this CDR3 too. The rearrangement uses TRBV5-4 and TRBJ1-6, with a tentative D call TRBD1 (5 bases). Germline assignment: CDR1 SGHNT and CDR2 YYREEE (reference sequence). The length of the CDR3 is 14 residues. Trimming stripped 0 bases from V and 7 bases from J, with 8 bases between. DNA for the CDR3: TGTGCCAGCAGCTTGGACAGGTACAATTCACCCCTCCACTTT. Translated, it gives CASSLDRYNSPLHF.

The chain has TRBV5-4 and TRBJ2-5, with TRBD2 matching over 8 bases. CDR3 length equals 15 residues. Germline CDR1 SGHNT, CDR2 YYREEE (reference sequence). The V and J ends lost 2 bases and 4 bases, in that order; junction bases with no gene match: 7. CDR3 nucleotide sequence: TGTGCCAGCAGCTTCAGGGCGGGGGGCGGAGAGACCCAGTACTTC. Translated, it gives CASSFRAGGGETQYF.

The chain joins TRBV18 to TRBJ1-1, with D perhaps matching TRBD1 (5 bases). Germline V CDR1 and CDR2: KGHSH, LQKENI. This CDR3 is built from 14 residues. Trimming cost V 10 bases and J 6 bases, with 21 bases left between them. This CDR3 reads CATTRGGKIPEAFF. CDR3 nucleotides: TGTGCCACCACCCGGGGGGGTAAGATCCCTGAAGCTTTCTTT.

V usage is TRBV29-1 and J usage is TRBJ2-6, with D uncertain. Germline CDR1 reads SQVTM; CDR2 reads ANQGSEA. Deletions cut 4 bases from V and 0 bases from J, with 7 bases between. This CDR3 spans 14 amino acids. This chain's CDR3 is CSVADNSGANVLTF. The CDR3 DNA sequence: TGCAGCGTTGCTGACAACTCTGGGGCCAACGTCCTGACTTTC.

V and J are TRBV5-5 and TRBJ2-2; D possibly corresponds to TRBD1 (5 bases). The CDR3 has 14 amino acids. Germline V gene data show CDR1 as SGHKS and CDR2 as YYEKEE (reference sequence). Trimming took 2 bases from V and 2 from J, leaving 7 bases between them. CDR3 DNA sequence: TGTGCCAGCAGCTTACAGGTCAACACCGGGGAGCTGTTTTTT. It codes for CASSLQVNTGELFF.

V usage is TRBV7-6 and J usage is TRBJ1-3; tentatively, D is TRBD1 (5 bases). CDR1 and CDR2 from the germline V gene are SGHVS and FNYEAQ. Trimming stripped 5 bases from V and 0 bases from J, with 11 bases between. This CDR3 has 15 residues. Here the CDR3 DNA reads TGTGCCAGCAGCCCCAGGGCACCCTCTGGAAACACCATATATTTT. Protein product: CASSPRAPSGNTIYF.

This sequence joins TRBV4-2 and TRBJ1-6, with D maybe TRBD1 (5 bases). CDR3 length equals 15 residues. V gave up 3 bases and J gave up 6 bases, with 12 bases separating them. Germline CDR1 is LGHNA and CDR2 is YNFKEQ. This chain's CDR3 is CASSQARGVNSPLHF. The CDR3 coding sequence is TGTGCCAGCAGCCAGGCCCGGGGGGTTAATTCACCCCTCCACTTT.

The CDR3 DNA is TGCGCCAGCAGCTTGGTTTCAGGGCCCTCTGGAAACACCATATATTTT. Its protein is CASSLVSGPSGNTIYF. The chain employs TRBV5-1 and TRBJ1-3; D possibly corresponds to TRBD1 (5 bases). V lost 0 bases to trimming and J lost 0 bases, with 10 bases between them. The CDR3 totals 16 residues. Germline CDR1 and CDR2: SGHRS and YFSETQ.

V gene TRBV5-1 combines with J gene TRBJ2-2, with D possibly being TRBD2 (6 bases). Germline CDR1 is SGHRS and CDR2 is YFSETQ. This CDR3 is built from 15 residues. V was pared by 0 bases and J by 6 bases, with 12 bases between. The CDR3 loop reads CASSLDGGAAGELFF. CDR3 DNA: TGCGCCAGCAGCTTGGACGGGGGTGCGGCCGGGGAGCTGTTTTTT.

The V call is TRBV6-2 or TRBV6-3, the J call TRBJ2-3; D possibly corresponds to TRBD2 (5 bases). Trimming cost V 0 bases and J 5 bases, with 15 bases left between them. Per the germline V gene, CDR1 is MNHEY and CDR2 is SVGEGT. This CDR3 spans 16 amino acids. The CDR3 loop is CASSYSVTPRGDTQYF. CDR3 coding DNA: TGTGCCAGCAGTTACTCGGTGACTCCCCGGGGAGATACGCAGTATTTT.

This clone has a handful of counts. This chain joins TRBV4-1 and TRBJ2-7; 10 positions agree with TRBD2. V shed 9 bases and J 7 bases; nucleotides not matched to a gene: 12. CDR1 is MGHRA and CDR2 is YSYEKL in the germline V gene. The CDR3 contains 14 residues. CDR3 nucleotide sequence: TGCGCCAGTAGTAGCGGGGGGTCCTTAAAGGAGCAGTACTTC. Amino acids: CASSSGGSLKEQYF.

The chain is built from TRBV7-9 and TRBJ1-1, with unresolved D. Germline CDR1 is SEHNR and CDR2 is FQNEAQ (reference sequence). This CDR3 spans 15 amino acids. Trimming pared 1 base from V and 5 bases from J, leaving 14 bases between. Written as DNA, the CDR3 is TGTGCCAGCAGCTTAGTACTGGCCCCGGGGACTGAAGCTTTCTTT. This encodes CASSLVLAPGTEAFF.

The chain has TRBV7-2 and TRBJ2-3; 14 bases align to TRBD2. CDR3 length: 17 residues. Germline V gene lookup returns CDR1 SGHTA and CDR2 FQGNSA. After removal of 2 bases from V and 1 base from J, the junction contained 2 bases not matched to a gene. In DNA form, the CDR3 reads TGTGCCAGCAGCTTAAGGGGACTAGCGGGGGGCACAGATACGCAGTATTTT. Translated, it gives CASSLRGLAGGTDTQYF. The variable domain in full, completed from reference TRBV7-2 and TRBJ2-3, reads GAGVSQSPSNKVTEKGKDVELRCDPISGHTALYWYRQSLGQGLEFLIYFQGNSAPDKSGLPSDRFSAERTGGSVSTLTIQRTQQEDSAVYLCASSLRGLAGGTDTQYFGPGTRLTVL.

The genes are TRBV27 and TRBJ2-2, with 8 bases fitting TRBD2. J gave up 4 bases and V 2 bases, and 3 bases lay outside the gene matches. This CDR3 has 15 residues. Germline V lookup: CDR1 MNHEY, CDR2 SMNVEV (reference sequence). CDR3 residues: CASSLAGGPTGELFF. CDR3 DNA: TGTGCCAGCAGTTTAGCGGGGGGCCCCACCGGGGAGCTGTTTTTT.

This rearrangement joins TRBV6-1 to TRBJ1-5; maybe TRBD1 (6 bases). Germline V gene sequence: CDR1 MNHNS, CDR2 SASEGT. V was pared by 2 bases and J by 1 base, with 9 bases between. The CDR3 length is 15 residues. CDR3 region: CASSEQGLSNQPQHF. DNA for the CDR3: TGTGCCAGCAGTGAACAGGGGCTGAGCAATCAGCCCCAGCATTTT.